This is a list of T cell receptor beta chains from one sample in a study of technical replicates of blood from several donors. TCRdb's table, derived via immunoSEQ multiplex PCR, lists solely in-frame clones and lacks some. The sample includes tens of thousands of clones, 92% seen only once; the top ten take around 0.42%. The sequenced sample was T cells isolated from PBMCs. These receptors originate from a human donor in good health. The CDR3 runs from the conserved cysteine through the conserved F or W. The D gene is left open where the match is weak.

CASSQRSGRPADEQFF TRBV4-1 TRBD2
CASSLALSGHTQETQYF TRBV7-9 .
CASSETVRETQYF TRBV10-1 .
CASRQERDSYEQYF TRBV27 .
CTRQMRPYEQYF TRBV19 .
CASSPSGWSYEQYF TRBV6-5 TRBD2
CASSDRAGYPSNEQFF TRBV14 TRBD2
CSAFDRGETQYF TRBV29-1 TRBD1
CASSQQGLETQYF TRBV7-9 .
CASSRGLHSGNTIYF TRBV6-5 .
CASSQESYSRGTYEQYF TRBV4-3 .
CASSLAGRPYEQYF TRBV7-3 .
CASSLLGGLRDGYTF TRBV5-1 TRBD1
CAISESKDRGTEAFF TRBV10-3 TRBD1
CASTNQERFSGNTIYF TRBV19 .
CASIDRAYEQYF TRBV2 TRBD1
CASSLALVYEQFF TRBV7-2 .
CASSLDPKQPQHF TRBV11-2 .
CAWSDAGARSYGYTF TRBV30 .
CAWSYRANYGYTF TRBV30 .
CASSQGGRGNEQYF TRBV4-1 .
CASSSSGAPRELFF TRBV4-1 .
CASSLGLAGVNEQFF TRBV5-1 TRBD2
CASSLEPTGTVGGSQYF TRBV5-1 .
CASSLASQGPYTGELFF TRBV7-8 .
CASSLSGSPGEQYF TRBV7-3 TRBD2
CASSPTSNEQYF TRBV7-9 .